This T cell receptor (beta chain) appears in the sequencing data of a study of T cell repertoires in cytomegalovirus infection. Worth noting for this clonotype: The antigen is not known.

Germline CDR1 SEHNR, CDR2 FQNEAQ (reference sequence). The CDR3 runs 14 residues. Deletions cut 7 bases from V and 9 bases from J, with 19 bases between. TCRdb passed the reads through MiXCR, listing each CDR3 protein once. Counted here are fewer than 1,000,000 distinct CDR3 sequences, 30% to 40% occurring once; the ten biggest clones make up over 11%. The source is a human donor in good health (CMV status not recorded). Some clones in this sample may be carry-over from other donors' samples. V usage is TRBV7-9 and J usage is TRBJ2-1, with D possibly being TRBD2 (6 bases). Sequences were derived from cultured CD8+ T cells from PBMCs, sampled from culture after CMV antigen stimulation. DNA for the CDR3: TGTGCCAGCATAGGTGTCGCCGGGGGAGGTGAGCAGTTCTTC. It codes for CASIGVAGGGEQFF.